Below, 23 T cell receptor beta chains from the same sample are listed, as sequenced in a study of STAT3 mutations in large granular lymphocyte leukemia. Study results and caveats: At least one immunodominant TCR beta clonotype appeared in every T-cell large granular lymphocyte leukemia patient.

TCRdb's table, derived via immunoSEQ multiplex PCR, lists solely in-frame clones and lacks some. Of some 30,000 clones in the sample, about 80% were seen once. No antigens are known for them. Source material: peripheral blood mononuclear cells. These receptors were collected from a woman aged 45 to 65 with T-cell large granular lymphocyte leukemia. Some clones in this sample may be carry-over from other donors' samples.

The CDR3 DNA reads TGTGCCAGCAGGGACAGGGCCCCGAACACTGAAGCTTTCTTT. Protein: CASRDRAPNTEAFF. The V and J genes are TRBV6-6 and TRBJ1-1; 8 bases match TRBD1. CDR3 length equals 14 residues. Germline V lookup: CDR1 MNHNY, CDR2 SVGAGI (reference sequence). With V trimmed by 6 bases and J by 1 base, 4 bases remained unmatched.

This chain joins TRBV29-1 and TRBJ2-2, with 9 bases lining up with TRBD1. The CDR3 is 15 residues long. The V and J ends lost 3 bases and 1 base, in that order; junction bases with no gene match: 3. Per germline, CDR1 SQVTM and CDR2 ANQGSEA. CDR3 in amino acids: CSVEAGQGNTGELFF. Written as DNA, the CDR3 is TGCAGCGTTGAGGCGGGACAGGGGAACACCGGGGAGCTGTTTTTT.

CDR3 in DNA: TGTGCCCAGGGGGCATACACCGGGGAGCTGTTTTTT. Translation gives CAQGAYTGELFF. The chain couples TRBV30 to TRBJ2-2; TRBD1 agrees at 8 bases. Germline loops: CDR1 GTSNPN, CDR2 SVGIG (reference sequence). The CDR3 has 12 amino acids. The V segment lost 8 bases and the J segment 3 bases; nucleotides outside the gene matches: 2.

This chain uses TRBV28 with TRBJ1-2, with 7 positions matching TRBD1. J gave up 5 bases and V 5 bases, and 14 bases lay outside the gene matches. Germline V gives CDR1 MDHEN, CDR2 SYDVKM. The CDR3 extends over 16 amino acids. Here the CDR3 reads CASSPLTKGGGYGYTF. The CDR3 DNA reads TGTGCCAGCAGTCCCCTCACCAAAGGGGGCGGGTATGGCTACACCTTC.

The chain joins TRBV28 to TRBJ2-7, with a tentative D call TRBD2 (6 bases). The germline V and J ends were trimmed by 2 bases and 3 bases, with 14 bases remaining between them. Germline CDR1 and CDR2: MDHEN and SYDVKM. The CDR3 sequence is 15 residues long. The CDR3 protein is CASSLGGSGRYEQYF. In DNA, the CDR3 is TGTGCCAGCAGTTTAGGAGGGAGCGGGCGCTACGAGCAGTACTTC.

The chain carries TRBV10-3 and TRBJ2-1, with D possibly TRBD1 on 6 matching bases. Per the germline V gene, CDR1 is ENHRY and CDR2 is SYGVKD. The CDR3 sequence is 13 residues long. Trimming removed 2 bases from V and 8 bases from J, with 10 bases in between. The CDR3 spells CAISETGTYEQFF. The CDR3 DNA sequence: TGTGCCATCAGTGAGACAGGGACCTATGAGCAGTTCTTC.

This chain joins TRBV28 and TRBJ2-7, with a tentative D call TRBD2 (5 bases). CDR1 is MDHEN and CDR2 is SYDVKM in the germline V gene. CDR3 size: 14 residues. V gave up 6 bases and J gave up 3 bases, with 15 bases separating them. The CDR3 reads CASRSQGRDYEQYF. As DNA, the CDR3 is TGTGCCAGCAGATCTCAAGGTCGGGACTACGAGCAGTACTTC.

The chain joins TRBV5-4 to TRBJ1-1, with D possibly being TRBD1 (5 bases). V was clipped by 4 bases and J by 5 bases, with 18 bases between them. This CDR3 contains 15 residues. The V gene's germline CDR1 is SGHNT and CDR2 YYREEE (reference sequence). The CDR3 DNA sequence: TGTGCCAGCAGCCGGGTCACATCAGGGAAGACTGAAGCTTTCTTT. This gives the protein CASSRVTSGKTEAFF.

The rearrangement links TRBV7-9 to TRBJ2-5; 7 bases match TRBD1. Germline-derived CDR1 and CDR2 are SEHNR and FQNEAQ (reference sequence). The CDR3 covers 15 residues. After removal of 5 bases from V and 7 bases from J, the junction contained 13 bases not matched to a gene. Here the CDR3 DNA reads TGTGCCAGCAGCAACCGGGACAGCCTAATTCCGACCCAGTACTTC. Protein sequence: CASSNRDSLIPTQYF.

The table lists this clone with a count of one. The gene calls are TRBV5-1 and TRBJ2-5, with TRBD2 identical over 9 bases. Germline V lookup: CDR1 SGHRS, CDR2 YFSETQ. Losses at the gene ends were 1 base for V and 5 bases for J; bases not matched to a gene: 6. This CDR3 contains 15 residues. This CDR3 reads CASSLIAGGLETQYF. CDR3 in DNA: TGCGCCAGCAGCTTGATCGCGGGAGGGCTTGAGACCCAGTACTTC.

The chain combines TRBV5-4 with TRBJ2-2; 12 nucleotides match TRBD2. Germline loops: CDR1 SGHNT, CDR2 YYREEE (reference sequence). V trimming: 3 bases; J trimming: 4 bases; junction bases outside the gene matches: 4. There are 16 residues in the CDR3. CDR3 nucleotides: TGTGCCAGCAGCTCTCCTAGCGGGAGGGCCACCGGGGAGCTGTTTTTT. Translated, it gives CASSSPSGRATGELFF. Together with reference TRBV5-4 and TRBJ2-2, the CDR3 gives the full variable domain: ETGVTQSPTHLIKTRGQQVTLRCSSQSGHNTVSWYQQALGQGPQFIFQYYREEENGRGNFPPRFSGLQFPNYSSELNVNALELDDSALYLCASSSPSGRATGELFFGEGSRLTVL.

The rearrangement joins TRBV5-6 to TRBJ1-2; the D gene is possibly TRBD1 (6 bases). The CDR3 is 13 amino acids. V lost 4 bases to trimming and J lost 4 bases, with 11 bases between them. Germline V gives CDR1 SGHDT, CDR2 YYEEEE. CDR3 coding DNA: TGTGCCAGCAGCGCACAGGGTAGCTATGGCTACACCTTC. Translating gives CASSAQGSYGYTF.

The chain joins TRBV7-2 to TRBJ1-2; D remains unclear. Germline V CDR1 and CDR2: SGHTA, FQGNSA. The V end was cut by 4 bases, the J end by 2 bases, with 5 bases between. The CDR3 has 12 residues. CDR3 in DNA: TGTGCCAGCAGCTCTTTCAACTATGGCTACACCTTC. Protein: CASSSFNYGYTF.

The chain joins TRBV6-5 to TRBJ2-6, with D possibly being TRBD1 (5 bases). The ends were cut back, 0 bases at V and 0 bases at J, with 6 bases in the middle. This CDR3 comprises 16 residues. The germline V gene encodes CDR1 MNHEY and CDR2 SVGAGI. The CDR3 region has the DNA TGTGCCAGCAGTTACTCGACAGTCTCTGGGGCCAACGTCCTGACTTTC. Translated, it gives CASSYSTVSGANVLTF.

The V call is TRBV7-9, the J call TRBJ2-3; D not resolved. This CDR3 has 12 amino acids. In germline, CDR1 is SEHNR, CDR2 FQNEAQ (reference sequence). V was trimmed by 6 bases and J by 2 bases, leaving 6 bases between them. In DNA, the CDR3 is TGTGCCAGCAGTTCGATCACAGATACGCAGTATTTT. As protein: CASSSITDTQYF.

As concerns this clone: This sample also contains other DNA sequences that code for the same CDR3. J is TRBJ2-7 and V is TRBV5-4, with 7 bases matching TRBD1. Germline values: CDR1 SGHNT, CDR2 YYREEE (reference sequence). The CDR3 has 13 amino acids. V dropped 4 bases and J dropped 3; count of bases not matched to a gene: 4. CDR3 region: CASSPGTVYEQYF. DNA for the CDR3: TGTGCCAGCAGCCCCGGGACAGTCTACGAGCAGTACTTC.

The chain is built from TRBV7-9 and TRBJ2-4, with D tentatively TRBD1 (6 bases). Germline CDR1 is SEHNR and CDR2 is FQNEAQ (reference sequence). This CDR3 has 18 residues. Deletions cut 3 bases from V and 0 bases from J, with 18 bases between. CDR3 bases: TGTGCCAGCAGCTTGCACCGGGACACTCGGCTAGCCAAAAACATTCAGTACTTC. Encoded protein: CASSLHRDTRLAKNIQYF.

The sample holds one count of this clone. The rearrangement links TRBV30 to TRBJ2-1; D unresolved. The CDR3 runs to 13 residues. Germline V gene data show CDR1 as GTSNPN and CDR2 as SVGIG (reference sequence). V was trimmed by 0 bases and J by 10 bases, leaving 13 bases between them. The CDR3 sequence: CAWSVTDPREQFF. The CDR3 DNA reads TGTGCCTGGAGTGTAACAGACCCTAGGGAGCAGTTCTTC.

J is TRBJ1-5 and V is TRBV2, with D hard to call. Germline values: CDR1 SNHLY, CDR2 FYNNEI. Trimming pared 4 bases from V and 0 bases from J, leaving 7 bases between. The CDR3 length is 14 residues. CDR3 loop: CASSARTSNQPQHF. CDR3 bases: TGTGCCAGCAGTGCGCGCACTAGCAATCAGCCCCAGCATTTT.

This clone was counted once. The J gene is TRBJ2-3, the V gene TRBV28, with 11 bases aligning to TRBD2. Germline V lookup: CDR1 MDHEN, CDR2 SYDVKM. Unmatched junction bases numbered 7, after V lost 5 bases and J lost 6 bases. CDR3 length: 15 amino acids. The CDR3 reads CASSPLAGEPDTQYF. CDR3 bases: TGTGCCAGCAGTCCACTAGCGGGAGAGCCGGATACGCAGTATTTT.

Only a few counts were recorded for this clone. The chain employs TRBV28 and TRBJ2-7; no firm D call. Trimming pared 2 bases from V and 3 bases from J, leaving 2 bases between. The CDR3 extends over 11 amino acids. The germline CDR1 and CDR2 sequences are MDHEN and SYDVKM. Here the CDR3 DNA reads TGTGCCAGCAGTTTACTCTACGAGCAGTACTTC. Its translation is CASSLLYEQYF.

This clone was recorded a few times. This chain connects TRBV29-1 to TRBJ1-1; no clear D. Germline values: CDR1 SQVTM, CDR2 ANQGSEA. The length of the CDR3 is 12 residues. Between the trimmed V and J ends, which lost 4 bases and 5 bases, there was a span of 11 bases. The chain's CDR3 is CSVVSSWTEAFF. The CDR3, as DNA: TGCAGCGTTGTGAGTTCCTGGACTGAAGCTTTCTTT.

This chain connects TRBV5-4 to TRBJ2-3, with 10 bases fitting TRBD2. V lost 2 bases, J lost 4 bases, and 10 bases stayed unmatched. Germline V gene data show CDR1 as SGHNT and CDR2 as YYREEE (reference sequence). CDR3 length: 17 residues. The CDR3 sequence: CASSLRRAGGRSDTQYF. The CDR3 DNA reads TGTGCCAGCAGCTTAAGAAGAGCGGGAGGGCGCTCAGATACGCAGTATTTT.